This entry describes one T cell receptor (beta chain). This sample was taken from a study of Ad26.COV2.S vaccination and SARS-CoV-2 variants. The V gene's germline CDR1 is MNHNY and CDR2 SVGAGI (reference sequence). The CDR3 is 16 amino acids. V shed 6 bases, J shed 0 bases, and the junction held 8 bases outside the gene matches. Described treatment: around 19 received Ad26.COV2.S at low or high dose, single or two shots; about five received placebo; per-sample allocation not given. At day 63 after the first vaccine or placebo injection, samples were drawn. Clones were read by immunoSEQ multiplex PCR, and TCRdb kept only the in-frame ones, dropping some. The sample has over 400,000 clones; 89% are singletons.

The receptor was isolated from a person aged 18 to 65 who received the Ad26.COV2.S COVID-19 vaccine or a placebo. V is TRBV6-6 and J is TRBJ1-3; 7 bases are a match to TRBD1. Sequenced here: peripheral blood, sampled in a trial of Ad26.COV2.S vaccine versus placebo. CDR3 sequence reads: CASSRTGPFSGNTIYF. The CDR3 bases are TGTGCCAGCAGCCGGACAGGTCCCTTCTCTGGAAACACCATATATTTT.